This TCR beta chain was documented in a study of Ad26.COV2.S vaccination and SARS-CoV-2 variants (dated by TCRdb to about 2021). Regarding the research as a whole: Donors in the vaccine arm were drawn from COV1001, a phase I-IIa trial of Ad26.COV2.S in healthy adults that was multicentre, randomized, double-blind and placebo-controlled. A total of some 30 samples were included in the TCR-sequenced set, comprising about 20 Ad26.COV2.S vaccine recipients, 5 placebo recipients and 8 SARS-CoV-2 convalescent individuals. TCRbeta repertoire sequencing was used to assess the specificity and breadth of SARS-CoV-2-reactive T cell receptors after Ad26.COV2.S vaccination. Ad26.COV2.S was given intramuscularly at 5x10^10 or 1x10^11 viral particles, as a single shot or as two shots 56 days apart. Investigators remained blinded to trial group allocation during experiments and outcome assessment. Trial participants were randomized into five groups of five, in which low-dose or high-dose Ad26.COV2.S was given once or twice, or placebo was given on both occasions. Beyond this particular receptor, the publication reports: The authors noted that total T cell responses may have been underestimated by the TCR breadth and depth analyses. Comparing responses between vaccine doses or regimens was not something the study was powered to do. Compared with placebo recipients, Ad26.COV2.S recipients showed higher spike-specific TCR breadth (P = 0.0014). Substantial breadth of spike-specific CD8+ and CD4+ T cell responses was reported after vaccination. Non-spike TCR breadth was comparable between vaccine and placebo recipients, consistent with the vaccine containing only spike.

Sample treatment or condition, as interpreted from the label and publication: some 20 received Ad26.COV2.S at low or high dose, single or two shots; about 5 received placebo; per-sample allocation not given. Repertoires of vaccine and placebo recipients were sequenced from samples collected on day 63 after the first injection. In Cohort 1b, about 27 adults aged 18-55 years were enrolled at a single site in Boston, USA, between 29 July and 7 August 2020. Ad26.COV2.S was a replication-incompetent adenovirus type 26 vector that expressed a prefusion-stabilized SARS-CoV-2 spike protein derived from the original Wuhan strain. Notes on this clone: Its binding antigen is unknown. Per-base qualities were not stored, and no clone one base away is much larger.

The immunoSEQ Assay was used to sequence TCRbeta CDR3 regions. After extraction, genomic DNA underwent amplification by bias-controlled multiplex PCR, followed by high-throughput sequencing. In the paper's pipeline: Collapsing and filtering of sequences were performed to quantify the absolute abundance of each unique TCRbeta CDR3 region. T cell fraction was estimated by normalizing TCRbeta template counts to usable DNA, which was measured by amplifying reference genes present in all nucleated cells. Repertoire TCRs were annotated as SARS-CoV-2-specific when V gene, CDR3 amino acid sequence and J gene were exactly matched to a known reactive TCR set. The reference SARS-CoV-2 TCR set was derived from MIRA and filtered for enrichment in COVID-19-positive ImmuneCODE repertoires, a step that removed public or cross-reactive TCRs. Based on the MIRA antigens, annotated TCRs were further analysed at the level of specific ORF or position within ORF. Breadth was defined as the number of annotated unique rearrangements divided by the total number of unique productive rearrangements, and depth was defined as the summed frequency of the annotated unique rearrangements. Group comparisons of TCR breadth used two-sided Wilcoxon rank-sum tests. This immuneACCESS table, as held by TCRdb, lists in-frame sequences with V and J called but not all clones. Of the missing ones, under half trace to an unresolved V gene in checked studies; the others have no known cause. V and J calls and clone size are those listed in that table; D and trimming were worked out from the DNA. In this sample the table shows about 480,000 clones, around 90% of which occur a single time. The ten largest clones add up to roughly 12% of the sample.

Reading from cysteine to phenylalanine, the CDR3 counts 14 amino acids. Only the CDR3 DNA is retained, 42 bases long and in frame from the first base. Trimmed from V: 5 bases; trimmed from J: 3 bases; junction bases lacking a gene match: 6. The CDR1 and CDR2 encoded by the germline V gene (reference sequence) are PRHDT and FYEKMQ. The V gene is TRBV13 and the J gene is TRBJ1-1; the central 7 bases match TRBD1. This sequence was found in a person between 18 and 65 years old who received the Ad26.COV2.S COVID-19 vaccine or a placebo. Sequences were derived from peripheral blood, sampled in a trial of Ad26.COV2.S vaccine versus placebo. This receptor has the CDR3 CASSPPTGHTEAFF. In nucleotide form, the sequence is TGTGCCAGCAGCCCTCCGACAGGGCACACTGAAGCTTTCTTT.